This section outlines one TCR beta chain sequence together with its context. Its antigen has not been determined. Base quality data are lacking; no much larger clone is found one base away. Library prep was done by PCR. The instrument was an Illumina HiSeq 2500. To reduce PCR and sequencing biases, unique molecular identifiers were incorporated into the TCR beta cDNA libraries. Per 1 to 10 million input T cells, around 500,000 cDNA molecules were obtained, such that each molecule approximated one T cell. The patient libraries were prepared and sequenced with the same protocol used for the earlier healthy control dataset. Within a given batch, samples were prepared together, multiplexed and sequenced on the same HiSeq lane. Per the original workflow: Raw barcoded reads were processed with MIGEC, discarding single-read molecular identifier groups before consensus assembly and CDR3 extraction. Clonotype tables were post-analysed with VDJtools, and diversity was normalized by down-sampling all datasets to the smallest sample size. Repertoire overlap clustering matched CDR3 amino acid but not nucleotide sequences to correct batch-related cross-sample contamination. TCRdb reprocessed the public reads (quality trimming at Q25 with fastp, clone calling with MiXCR) and kept in-frame beta chains. Each CDR3 protein appears once, grouped with its most common genes and DNA. The V and J calls reflect TCRdb's pipeline rather than the authors' work. The sample table shows about 820,000 distinct CDR3 sequences, and around 50% are seen once. Approximately 4.2% of the sample is held by the ten biggest clonotypes.

This specimen comes from a study of post-analysis software for immune sequencing data (dated by TCRdb to the mid-2010s). Study-wide context: Disease courses on record covered relapsing-remitting, secondary progressive and progressive-relapsing multiple sclerosis, though some patients had no subtype annotation. A subset of samples was prepared in parallel using single-end sample barcoding, then pooled and co-amplified after Illumina adapter ligation. The multiple sclerosis patient repertoires were compared with more than 10 previously published healthy control repertoires from donors aged roughly 6 to 27 years. Study-level results and caveats: The multiple sclerosis patient group was slightly younger than the control group. When samples were clustered directly using the F measure, samples prepared in the same batch co-clustered strongly, which prompted a batch-effect correction. Multiple sclerosis patients had significantly lower normalized Chao1 diversity than controls, a result that suggests substantial peripheral T-cell clonal expansion.

To demonstrate the VDJtools post-analysis software, TCR beta repertoires were profiled from the peripheral blood of 10 to 15 young patients with multiple sclerosis. The patients with multiple sclerosis were children and adolescents between about 6 and 15 years of age. The sample comprised blood. The sequence was obtained from a girl aged 5-17 years with multiple sclerosis.

CDR3 region: CSVRDTGGREGYTF. The DNA sequence is TGCAGCGTCAGAGACACGGGAGGGAGAGAAGGCTACACCTTC. Recombination joined TRBV29-1 with TRBJ1-2; the D gene assignment is ambiguous. The germline V gene specifies SQVTM as CDR1 and ANQGSEA as CDR2. Reading from cysteine to phenylalanine, the CDR3 counts 14 amino acids. Here the CDR3 DNA is all that survives: 42 bases in frame from base 1. Cut back by 6 bases and 8 bases, the V and J ends lie 22 bases apart. Reference TRBV29-1 and TRBJ1-2 genes cover what lies past the CDR3, so the full variable domain is SAVISQKPSRDICQRGTSLTIQCQVDSQVTMMFWYRQQPGQSLTLIATANQGSEATYESGFVIDKFPISRPNLTFSTLTVSNMSPEDSSIYLCSVRDTGGREGYTFGSGTRLTVV.